This T cell receptor (beta chain) appears in the sequencing data of a study of blood T cells in healthy people across ages. A second PCR, run for roughly 7 to 12 cycles, used a sample-barcoded 5' primer plus a J-beta primer mix. Each cDNA molecule carried a tag from a template-switch adaptor that contained 12 random nucleotides. Sequencing of every sample gave 2.5 million or more CDR3-containing paired-end reads. TCRdb re-called the 5' RACE reads with MiXCR, one entry per CDR3 protein. Among approximately 800,000 distinct CDR3 sequences listed, about 56% were seen once. Notes on the study in general: Estimated diversity that came from one million T cells was considered an underestimate.

Worth noting for this clonotype: Its target is unknown.

Germline CDR1 KGHDR, CDR2 SFDVKD. CDR3 length: 19 amino acids. V lost 5 bases to trimming and J lost 0 bases, with 24 bases between them. The gene calls are TRBV24-1 and TRBJ1-1; D is undetermined. The receptor was derived from a man aged 35 to 55 in good health. Sample: blood. In nucleotides, the CDR3 is TGTGCCACCAGTGCCCGCGGTTCCGAGATCCCCCACATGAACACTGAAGCTTTCTTT. It yields the protein CATSARGSEIPHMNTEAFF.